This T cell receptor beta chain was retrieved from a study of CD8 T cells in ankylosing spondylitis. Deletions cut 3 bases from V and 7 bases from J, with 13 bases between. Germline CDR1 and CDR2: DFQATT and SNEGSKA (reference sequence). The CDR3 runs to 13 residues. TCRdb passed the 5' RACE reads through MiXCR, listing each CDR3 protein once. The sample contains about 130,000 distinct CDR3 sequences, around 8.5% of which appear only once. The J gene is TRBJ1-5, the V gene TRBV20-1, with TRBD1 as a possible D gene (5 bases). Sequenced input: blood, either unsorted or a sorted T cell fraction (not recorded which). This clonotype originated in a male donor with ankylosing spondylitis or in good health (not recorded which). In DNA, the CDR3 is TGCAGTGCTAGTCATGGGGACGGGCAGCCCCAGCATTTT. Its translation: CSASHGDGQPQHF.